This T cell receptor beta chain was observed in a study of sequential checkpoint blockade in melanoma. There are 15 residues in the CDR3. CDR1 is LGHNA and CDR2 is YSLEER in the germline V gene. Indicated treatment: randomized to nivolumab then ipilimumab (arm A) or the reverse (arm B). No patient had prior DNA-damaging chemotherapy. From thawed PBMCs, live CD3+CD8+ cells negative for CD19 and CD56 were sorted. Only in-frame clones appear in the TCRdb table, and some are missing; sequencing was by immunoSEQ multiplex PCR. The profile shows 25,000 to 30,000 clones, around 73% of them singletons. This specimen consisted of CD8+ T cells sorted from blood (inferred from file names), obtained from a patient given nivolumab and ipilimumab in sequence. The sequence derives from a human donor with melanoma. The J gene is TRBJ2-5, the V gene TRBV4-3; the match to TRBD1 covers 8 bases. The last part of the DNA fits TRBJ2-7 better; the J call may be wrong. The CDR3: CASSQDSGQAYEQYF. CDR3 bases: TGCGCCAGCAGCCAAGATTCGGGACAGGCCTACGAGCAGTACTTC.